This TCR beta chain derives from a study of T cells after yellow fever vaccination. General observations from the study: There was a small share of clonotypes that showed up in both the CD4 and CD8 compartments. Weaker overall, the secondary response nonetheless peaked faster (day 5 versus 15).

Synthesis of TCR cDNA relied on 5'RACE template switching, which attached a universal primer site and UMIs. TCRdb re-analysed the 5' RACE reads in MiXCR, keeping a single row per CDR3 protein. This table holds over 150,000 distinct CDR3 sequences, approximately 6.2% found once. This clonotype was observed many times. Its antigen is undetermined. V trimming: 2 bases; J trimming: 5 bases; junction bases outside the gene matches: 7. CDR1 is DFQATT and CDR2 is SNEGSKA in the germline V gene (reference sequence). The CDR3 has 14 amino acids. J is TRBJ2-5 and V is TRBV20-1, with 8 bases fitting TRBD2. This TCR came from a man in his late teens or twenties who received the YFV17D yellow fever vaccine. The sample in question was CD4+ T cells sorted from PBMCs, obtained on the day of the first yellow fever vaccination. This CDR3 reads CSARNAGGGETQYF. CDR3 coding DNA: TGCAGTGCTAGAAACGCGGGGGGCGGGGAGACCCAGTACTTC.